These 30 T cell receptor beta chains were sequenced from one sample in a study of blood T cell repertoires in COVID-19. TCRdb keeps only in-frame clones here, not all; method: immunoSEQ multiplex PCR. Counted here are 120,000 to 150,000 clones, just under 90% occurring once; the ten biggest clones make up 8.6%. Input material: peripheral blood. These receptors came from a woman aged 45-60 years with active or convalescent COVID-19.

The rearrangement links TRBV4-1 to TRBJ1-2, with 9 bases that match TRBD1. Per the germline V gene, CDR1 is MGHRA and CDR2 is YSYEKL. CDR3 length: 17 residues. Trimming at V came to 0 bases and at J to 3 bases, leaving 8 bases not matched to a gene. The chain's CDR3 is CASSQDPGQGRDYGYTF. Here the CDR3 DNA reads TGCGCCAGCAGCCAAGATCCTGGACAGGGGAGAGACTATGGCTACACCTTC.

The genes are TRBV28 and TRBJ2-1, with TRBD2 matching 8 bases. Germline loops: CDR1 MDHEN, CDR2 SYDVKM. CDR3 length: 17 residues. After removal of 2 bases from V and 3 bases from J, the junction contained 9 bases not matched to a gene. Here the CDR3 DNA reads TGTGCCAGCAGTTTAGGGCGGACTAGCTTACTCTACAATGAGCAGTTCTTC. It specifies CASSLGRTSLLYNEQFF.

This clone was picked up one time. DNA for the CDR3: TGTGCCAGCAGTTTCTTTGCTAATGAAAAACTGTTTTTT. This codes for CASSFFANEKLFF. The rearrangement joins TRBV27 to TRBJ1-4; D is unresolved. Trimming pared 3 bases from V and 3 bases from J, leaving 5 bases between. This CDR3 is 13 amino acids long. In germline, CDR1 is MNHEY, CDR2 SMNVEV (reference sequence).

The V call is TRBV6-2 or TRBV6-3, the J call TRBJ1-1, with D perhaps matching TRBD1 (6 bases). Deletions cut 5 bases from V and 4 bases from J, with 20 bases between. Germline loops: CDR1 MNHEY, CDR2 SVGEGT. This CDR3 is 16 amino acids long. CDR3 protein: CASSNDYRVWATEAFF. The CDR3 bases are TGTGCCAGCAGTAACGACTACAGGGTGTGGGCCACTGAAGCTTTCTTT.

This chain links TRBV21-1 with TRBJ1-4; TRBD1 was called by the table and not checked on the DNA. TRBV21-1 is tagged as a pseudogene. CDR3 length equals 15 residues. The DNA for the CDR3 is TGTGCCAGCAGCCCGCATTCTGACAGGGGGTCTAAACTGTTTTTT. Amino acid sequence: CASSPHSDRGSKLFF.

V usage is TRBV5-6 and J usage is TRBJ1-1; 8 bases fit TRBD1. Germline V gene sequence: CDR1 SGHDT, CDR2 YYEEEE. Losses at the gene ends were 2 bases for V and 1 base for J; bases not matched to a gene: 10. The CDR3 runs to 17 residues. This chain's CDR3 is CASSFWGVGQGNTEAFF. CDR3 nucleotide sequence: TGTGCCAGCAGCTTTTGGGGCGTCGGACAGGGGAACACTGAAGCTTTCTTT.

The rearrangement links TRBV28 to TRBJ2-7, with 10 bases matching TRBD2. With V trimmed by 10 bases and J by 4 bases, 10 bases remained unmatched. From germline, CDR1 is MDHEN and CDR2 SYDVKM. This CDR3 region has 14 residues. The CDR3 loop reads CATLSSGRMYEQYF. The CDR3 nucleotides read TGTGCCACCCTCTCTAGCGGGAGAATGTACGAGCAGTACTTC.

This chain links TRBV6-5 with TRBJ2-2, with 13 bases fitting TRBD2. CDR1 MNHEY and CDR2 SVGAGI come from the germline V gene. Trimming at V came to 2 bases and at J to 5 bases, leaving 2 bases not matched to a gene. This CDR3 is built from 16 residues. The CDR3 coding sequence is TGTGCCAGCAGTTACACTAGCGGGGGGGCGACCGGGGAGCTGTTTTTT. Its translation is CASSYTSGGATGELFF.

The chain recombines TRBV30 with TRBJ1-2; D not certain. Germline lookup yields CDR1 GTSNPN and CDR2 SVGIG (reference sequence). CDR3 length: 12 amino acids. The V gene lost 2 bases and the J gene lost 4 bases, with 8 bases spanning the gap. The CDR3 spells CAWSPHAYGYTF. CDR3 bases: TGTGCCTGGAGTCCACATGCCTATGGCTACACCTTC. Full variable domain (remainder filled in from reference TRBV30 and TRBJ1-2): SQTIHQWPATLVQPVGSPLSLECTVEGTSNPNLYWYRQAAGRGLQLLFYSVGIGQISSEVPQNLSASRPQDRQFILSSKKLLLSDSGFYLCAWSPHAYGYTFGSGTRLTVV.

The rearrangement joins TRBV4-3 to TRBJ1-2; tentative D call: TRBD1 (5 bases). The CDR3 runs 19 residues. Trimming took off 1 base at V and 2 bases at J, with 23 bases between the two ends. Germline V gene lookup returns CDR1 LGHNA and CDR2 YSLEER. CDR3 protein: CASSQVFQGAGGGNYGYTF. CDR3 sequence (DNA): TGCGCCAGCAGCCAAGTCTTCCAAGGGGCTGGTGGCGGAAACTATGGCTACACCTTC.

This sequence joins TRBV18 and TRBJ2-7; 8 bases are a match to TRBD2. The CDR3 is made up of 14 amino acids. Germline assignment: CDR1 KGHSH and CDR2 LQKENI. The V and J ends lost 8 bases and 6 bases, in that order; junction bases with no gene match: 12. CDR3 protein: CASAGGGATSEQYF. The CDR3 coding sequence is TGTGCCAGCGCGGGGGGAGGGGCCACTTCCGAGCAGTACTTC. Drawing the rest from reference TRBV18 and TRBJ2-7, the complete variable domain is NAGVMQNPRHLVRRRGQEARLRCSPMKGHSHVYWYRQLPEEGLKFMVYLQKENIIDESGMPKERFSAEFPKEGPSILRIQQVVRGDSAAYFCASAGGGATSEQYFGPGTRLTVT.

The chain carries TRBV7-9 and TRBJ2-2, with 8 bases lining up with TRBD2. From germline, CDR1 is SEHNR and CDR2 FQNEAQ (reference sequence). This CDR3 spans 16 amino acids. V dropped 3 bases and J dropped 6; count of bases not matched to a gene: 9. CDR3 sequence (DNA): TGTGCCAGCAGCTTTCAGGCGGGGGGCCAAGCCGGGGAGCTGTTTTTT. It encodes CASSFQAGGQAGELFF.

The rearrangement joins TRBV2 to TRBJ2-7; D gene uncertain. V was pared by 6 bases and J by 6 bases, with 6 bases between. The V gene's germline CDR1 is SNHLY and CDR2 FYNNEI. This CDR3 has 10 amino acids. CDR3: CASSSLEQYF. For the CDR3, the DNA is TGTGCCAGCAGCTCCCTCGAGCAGTACTTC.

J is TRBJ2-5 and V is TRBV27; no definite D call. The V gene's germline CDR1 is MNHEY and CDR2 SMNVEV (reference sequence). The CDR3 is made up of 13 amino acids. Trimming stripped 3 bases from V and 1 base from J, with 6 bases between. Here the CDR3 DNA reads TGTGCCAGCAGTTTTTGGGCCCAAGAGACCCAGTACTTC. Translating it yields CASSFWAQETQYF.

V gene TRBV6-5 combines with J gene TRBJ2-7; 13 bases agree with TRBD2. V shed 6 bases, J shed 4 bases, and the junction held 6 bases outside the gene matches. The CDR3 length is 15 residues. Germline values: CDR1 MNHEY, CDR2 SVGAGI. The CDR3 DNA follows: TGTGCCAGCAGGAGGGGGACTAGCGGGACATACGAGCAGTACTTC. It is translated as CASRRGTSGTYEQYF.

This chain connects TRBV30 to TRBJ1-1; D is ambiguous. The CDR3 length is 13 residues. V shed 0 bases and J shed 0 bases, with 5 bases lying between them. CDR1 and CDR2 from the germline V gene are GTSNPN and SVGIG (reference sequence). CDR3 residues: CAWSVAMNTEAFF. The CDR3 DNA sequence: TGTGCCTGGAGTGTAGCAATGAACACTGAAGCTTTCTTT.

CDR3 amino acids: CASWGLAGRGSGANVLTF. The CDR3 bases are TGTGCCAGTTGGGGACTAGCGGGGAGAGGCTCTGGGGCCAACGTCCTGACTTTC. The chain joins TRBV19 to TRBJ2-6; 13 positions match TRBD2. Losses at the gene ends were 8 bases for V and 0 bases for J; bases not matched to a gene: 7. CDR1 and CDR2 from the germline V gene are LNHDA and SQIVND (reference sequence). The CDR3 spans 18 residues.

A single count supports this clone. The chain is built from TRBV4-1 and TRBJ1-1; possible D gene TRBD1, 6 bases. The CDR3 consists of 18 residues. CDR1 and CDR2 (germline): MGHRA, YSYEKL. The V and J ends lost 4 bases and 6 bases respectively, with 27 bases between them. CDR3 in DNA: TGCGCCAGCAGCCGAATCTTCCCCTTCCGGGACACCCACTCTGAAGCTTTCTTT. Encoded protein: CASSRIFPFRDTHSEAFF.

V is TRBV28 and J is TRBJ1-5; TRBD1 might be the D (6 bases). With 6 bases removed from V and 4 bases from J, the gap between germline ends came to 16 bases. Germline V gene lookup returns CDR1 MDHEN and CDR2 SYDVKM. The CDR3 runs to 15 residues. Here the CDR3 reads CASSPGGQNNQPQHF. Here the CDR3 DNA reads TGTGCCAGCAGCCCAGGCGGACAGAATAATCAGCCCCAGCATTTT.

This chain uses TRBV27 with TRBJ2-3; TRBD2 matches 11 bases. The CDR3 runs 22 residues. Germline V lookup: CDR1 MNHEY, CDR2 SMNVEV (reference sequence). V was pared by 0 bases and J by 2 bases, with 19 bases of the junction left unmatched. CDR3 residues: CASSLSTSSPLLAGALTDTQYF. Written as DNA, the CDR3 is TGTGCCAGCAGTTTATCGACCTCAAGCCCCCTACTAGCGGGGGCCCTCACAGATACGCAGTATTTT.

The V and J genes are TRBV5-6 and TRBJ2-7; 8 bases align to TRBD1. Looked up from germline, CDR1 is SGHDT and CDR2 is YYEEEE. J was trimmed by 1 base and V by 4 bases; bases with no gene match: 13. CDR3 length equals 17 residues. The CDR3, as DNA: TGTGCCAGCAGCGCTACCGGGACAGGCACCAAATCCTACGAGCAGTACTTC. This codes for CASSATGTGTKSYEQYF.

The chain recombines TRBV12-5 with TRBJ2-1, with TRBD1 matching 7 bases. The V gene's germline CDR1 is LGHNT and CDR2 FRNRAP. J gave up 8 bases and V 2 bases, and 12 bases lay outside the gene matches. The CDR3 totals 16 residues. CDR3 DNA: TGTGCTAGTGGTTTGATAAGACAGGGTAGTCGGCATGAGCAGTTCTTC. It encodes CASGLIRQGSRHEQFF.

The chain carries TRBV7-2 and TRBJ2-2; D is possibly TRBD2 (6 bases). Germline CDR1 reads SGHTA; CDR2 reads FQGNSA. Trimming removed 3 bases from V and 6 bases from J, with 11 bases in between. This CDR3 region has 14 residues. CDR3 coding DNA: TGTGCCAGCAGCTTGGGACTGCTCCCCGGGGAGCTGTTTTTT. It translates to CASSLGLLPGELFF.

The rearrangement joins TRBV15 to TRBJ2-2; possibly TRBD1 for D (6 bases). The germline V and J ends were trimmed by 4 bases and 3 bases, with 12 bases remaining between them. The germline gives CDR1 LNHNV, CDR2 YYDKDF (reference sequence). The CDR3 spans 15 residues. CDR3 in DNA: TGTGCCACCAGCATTGGGACACAGGACACCGGGGAGCTGTTTTTT. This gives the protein CATSIGTQDTGELFF. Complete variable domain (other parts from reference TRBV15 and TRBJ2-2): DAMVIQNPRYQVTQFGKPVTLSCSQTLNHNVMYWYQQKSSQAPKLLFHYYDKDFNNEADTPDNFQSRRPNTSFCFLDIRSPGLGDTAMYLCATSIGTQDTGELFFGEGSRLTVL.

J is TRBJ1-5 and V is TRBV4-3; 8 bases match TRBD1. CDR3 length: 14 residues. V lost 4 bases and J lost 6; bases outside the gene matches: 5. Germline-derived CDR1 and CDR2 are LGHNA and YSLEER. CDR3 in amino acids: CASSPTGGAQPQHF. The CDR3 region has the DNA TGCGCCAGCAGCCCCACAGGGGGTGCTCAGCCCCAGCATTTT.

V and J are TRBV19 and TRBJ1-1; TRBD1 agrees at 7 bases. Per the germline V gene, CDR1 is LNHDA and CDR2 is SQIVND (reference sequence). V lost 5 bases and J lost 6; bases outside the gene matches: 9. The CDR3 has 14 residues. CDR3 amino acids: CASSHRGEWAEAFF. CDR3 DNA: TGTGCCAGTAGTCACAGGGGAGAATGGGCTGAAGCTTTCTTT.

CDR3 amino acids: CASSQGGPYNQPQHF. CDR3 nucleotide sequence: TGCGCCAGCAGCCAAGGAGGGCCGTACAATCAGCCCCAGCATTTT. This rearrangement joins TRBV4-1 to TRBJ1-5; D not resolved. CDR1 and CDR2 from the germline V gene are MGHRA and YSYEKL. V lost 1 base and J lost 3, with 10 bases in between. This CDR3 comprises 15 residues.

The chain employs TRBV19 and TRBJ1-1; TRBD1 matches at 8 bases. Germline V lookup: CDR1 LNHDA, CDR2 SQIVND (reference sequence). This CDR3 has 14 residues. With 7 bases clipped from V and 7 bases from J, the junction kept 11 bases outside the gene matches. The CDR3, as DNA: TGTGCCAGTAATGGCGGGACAGGAGGACTTGAAGCTTTCTTT. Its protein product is CASNGGTGGLEAFF.

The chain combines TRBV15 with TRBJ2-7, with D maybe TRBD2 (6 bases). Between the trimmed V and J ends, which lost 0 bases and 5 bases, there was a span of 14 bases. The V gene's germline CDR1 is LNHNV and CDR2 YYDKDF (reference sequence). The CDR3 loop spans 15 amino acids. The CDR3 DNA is TGTGCCACCAGCAGAGATTCCCGACTAGGGGACGAGCAGTACTTC. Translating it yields CATSRDSRLGDEQYF.

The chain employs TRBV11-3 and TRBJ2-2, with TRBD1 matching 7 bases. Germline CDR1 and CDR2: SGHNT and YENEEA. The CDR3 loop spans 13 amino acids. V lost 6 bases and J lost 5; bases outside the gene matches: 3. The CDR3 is CASRDRSTGELFF. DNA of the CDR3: TGTGCCAGCAGGGACAGGTCTACCGGGGAGCTGTTTTTT.